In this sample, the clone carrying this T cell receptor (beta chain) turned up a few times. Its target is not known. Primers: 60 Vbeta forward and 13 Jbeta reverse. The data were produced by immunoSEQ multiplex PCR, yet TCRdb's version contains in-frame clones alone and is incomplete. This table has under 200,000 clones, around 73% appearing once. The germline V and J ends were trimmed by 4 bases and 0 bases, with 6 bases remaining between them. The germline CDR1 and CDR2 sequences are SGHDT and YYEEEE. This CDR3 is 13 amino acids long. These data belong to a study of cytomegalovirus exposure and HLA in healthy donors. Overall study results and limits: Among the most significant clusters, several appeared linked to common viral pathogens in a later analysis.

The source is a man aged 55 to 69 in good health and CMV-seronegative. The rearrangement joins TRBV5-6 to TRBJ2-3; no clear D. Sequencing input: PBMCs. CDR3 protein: CASSTTSTDTQYF. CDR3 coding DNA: TGTGCCAGCAGCACGACTAGCACAGATACGCAGTATTTT.